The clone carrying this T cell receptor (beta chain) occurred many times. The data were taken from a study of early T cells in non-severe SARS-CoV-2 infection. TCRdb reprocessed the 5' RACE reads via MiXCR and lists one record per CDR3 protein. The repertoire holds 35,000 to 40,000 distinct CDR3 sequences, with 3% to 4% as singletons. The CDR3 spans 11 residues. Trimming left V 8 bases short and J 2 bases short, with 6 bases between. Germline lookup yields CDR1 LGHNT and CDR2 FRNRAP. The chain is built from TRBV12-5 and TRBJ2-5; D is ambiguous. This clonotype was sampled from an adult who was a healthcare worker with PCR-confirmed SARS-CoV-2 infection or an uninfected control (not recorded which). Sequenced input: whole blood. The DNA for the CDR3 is TGTGCTAGTTTACAGCAAGAGACCCAGTACTTC. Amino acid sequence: CASLQQETQYF. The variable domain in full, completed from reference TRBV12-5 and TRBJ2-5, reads DARVTQTPRHKVTEMGQEVTMRCQPILGHNTVFWYRQTMMQGLELLAYFRNRAPLDDSGMPKDRFSAEMPDATLATLKIQPSEPRDSAVYFCASLQQETQYFGPGTRLLVL.